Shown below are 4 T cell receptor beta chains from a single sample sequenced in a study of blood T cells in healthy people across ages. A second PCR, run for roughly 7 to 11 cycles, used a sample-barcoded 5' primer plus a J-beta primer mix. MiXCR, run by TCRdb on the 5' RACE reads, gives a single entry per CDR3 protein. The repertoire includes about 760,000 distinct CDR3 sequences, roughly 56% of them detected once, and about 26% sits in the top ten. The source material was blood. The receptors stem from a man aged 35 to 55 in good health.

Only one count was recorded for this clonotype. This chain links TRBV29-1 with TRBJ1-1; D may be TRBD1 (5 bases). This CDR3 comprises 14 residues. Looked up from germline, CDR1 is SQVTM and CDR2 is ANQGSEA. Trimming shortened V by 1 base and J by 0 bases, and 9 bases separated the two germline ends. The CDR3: CSVEVGAVNTEAFF. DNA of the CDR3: TGCAGCGTTGAAGTTGGGGCAGTGAACACTGAAGCTTTCTTT.

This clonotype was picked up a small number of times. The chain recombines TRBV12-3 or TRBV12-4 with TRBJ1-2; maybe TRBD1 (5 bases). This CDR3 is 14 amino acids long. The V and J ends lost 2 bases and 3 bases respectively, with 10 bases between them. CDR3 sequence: CASSLRGPDYGYTF. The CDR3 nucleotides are TGTGCCAGCAGTTTACGGGGACCGGACTATGGCTACACCTTC.

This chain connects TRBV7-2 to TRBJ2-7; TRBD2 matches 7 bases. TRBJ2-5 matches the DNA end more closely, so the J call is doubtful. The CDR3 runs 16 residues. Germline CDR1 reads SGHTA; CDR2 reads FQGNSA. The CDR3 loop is CASSSATAGHGETQYF. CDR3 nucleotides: TGTGCCAGCAGCTCTGCTACAGCGGGGCACGGAGAGACCCAGTACTTC.

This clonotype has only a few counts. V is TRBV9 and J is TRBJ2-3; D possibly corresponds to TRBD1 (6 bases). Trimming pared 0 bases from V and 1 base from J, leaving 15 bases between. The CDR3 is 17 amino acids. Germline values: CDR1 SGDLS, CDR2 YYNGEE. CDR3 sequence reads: CASSVDPTGYGTDTQYF. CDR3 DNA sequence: TGTGCCAGCAGCGTAGATCCAACAGGGTACGGCACAGATACGCAGTATTTT.